The 2 T cell receptor beta chains in this list originate from one sample, sequenced in a study of Ad26.COV2.S vaccination and SARS-CoV-2 variants. Sequencing used immunoSEQ multiplex PCR; TCRdb keeps in-frame clones, though not all of them. Counted here are about 440,000 clones, around 88% occurring once; the ten biggest clones make up roughly 13%. Treatment indicated: roughly 19 received Ad26.COV2.S at low or high dose, single or two shots; about five received placebo; per-sample allocation not given. Sampling was done on day 63 after the first vaccine or placebo injection. Sequencing was performed on peripheral blood, taken in a trial of Ad26.COV2.S vaccine versus placebo. Receptor source: a person aged 18-65 years who received the Ad26.COV2.S COVID-19 vaccine or a placebo.

For the CDR3, the DNA is TGTGCCAGCAGTGATAGGGGTTCGATCGGTACGCAGTATTTT. Residues: CASSDRGSIGTQYF. This chain joins TRBV25-1 and TRBJ2-3; D may be TRBD1 (5 bases). There are 14 residues in the CDR3. Trimming shortened V by 3 bases and J by 8 bases, and 15 bases separated the two germline ends. The germline V gene has CDR1 MGHDK and CDR2 SYGVNS.

This chain uses TRBV9 with TRBJ2-1; D gene uncertain. The CDR3 extends over 15 amino acids. V was shortened by 3 bases and J by 4 bases, with 14 bases between the two germline ends. In germline, CDR1 is SGDLS, CDR2 YYNGEE. CDR3 nucleotide sequence: TGTGCCAGCAGCGAGAGCAAGGTTGGTTACAATGAGCAGTTCTTC. This sequence encodes CASSESKVGYNEQFF.